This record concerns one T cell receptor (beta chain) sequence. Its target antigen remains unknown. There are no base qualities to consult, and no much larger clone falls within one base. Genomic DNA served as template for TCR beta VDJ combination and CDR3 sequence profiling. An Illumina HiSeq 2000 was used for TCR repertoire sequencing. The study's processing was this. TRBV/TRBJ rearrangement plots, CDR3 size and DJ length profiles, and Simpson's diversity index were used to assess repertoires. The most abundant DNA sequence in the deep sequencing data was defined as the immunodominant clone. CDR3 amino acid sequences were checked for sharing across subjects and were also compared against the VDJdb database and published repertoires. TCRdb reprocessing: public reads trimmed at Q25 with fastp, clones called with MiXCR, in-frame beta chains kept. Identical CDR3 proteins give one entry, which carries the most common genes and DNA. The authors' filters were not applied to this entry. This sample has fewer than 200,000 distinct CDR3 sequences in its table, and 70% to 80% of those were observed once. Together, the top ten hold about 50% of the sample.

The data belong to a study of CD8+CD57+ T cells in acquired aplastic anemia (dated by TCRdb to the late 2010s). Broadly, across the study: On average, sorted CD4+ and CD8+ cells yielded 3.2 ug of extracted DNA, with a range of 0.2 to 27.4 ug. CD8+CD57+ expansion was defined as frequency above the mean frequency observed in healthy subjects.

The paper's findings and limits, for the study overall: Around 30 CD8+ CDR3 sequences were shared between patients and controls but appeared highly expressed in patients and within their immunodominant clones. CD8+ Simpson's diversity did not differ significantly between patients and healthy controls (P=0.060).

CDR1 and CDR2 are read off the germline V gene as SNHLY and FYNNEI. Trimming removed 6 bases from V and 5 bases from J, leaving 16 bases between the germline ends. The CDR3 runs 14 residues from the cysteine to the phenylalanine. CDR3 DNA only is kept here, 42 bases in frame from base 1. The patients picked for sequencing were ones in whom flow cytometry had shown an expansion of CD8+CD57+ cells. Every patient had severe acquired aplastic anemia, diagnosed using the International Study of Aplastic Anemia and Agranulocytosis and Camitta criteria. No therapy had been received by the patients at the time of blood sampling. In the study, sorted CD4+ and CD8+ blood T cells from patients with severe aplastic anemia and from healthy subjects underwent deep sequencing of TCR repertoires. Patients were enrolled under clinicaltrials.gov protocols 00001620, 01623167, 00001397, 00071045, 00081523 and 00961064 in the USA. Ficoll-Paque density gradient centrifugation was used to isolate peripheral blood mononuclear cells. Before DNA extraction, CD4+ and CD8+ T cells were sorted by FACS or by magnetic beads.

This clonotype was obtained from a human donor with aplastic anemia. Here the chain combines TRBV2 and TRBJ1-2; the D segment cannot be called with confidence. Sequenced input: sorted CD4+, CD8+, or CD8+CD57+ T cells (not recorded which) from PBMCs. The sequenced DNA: TGTGCCAGCAGCGAGAGTAGGTTGGGTTATGGCTACACCTTC. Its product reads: CASSESRLGYGYTF.